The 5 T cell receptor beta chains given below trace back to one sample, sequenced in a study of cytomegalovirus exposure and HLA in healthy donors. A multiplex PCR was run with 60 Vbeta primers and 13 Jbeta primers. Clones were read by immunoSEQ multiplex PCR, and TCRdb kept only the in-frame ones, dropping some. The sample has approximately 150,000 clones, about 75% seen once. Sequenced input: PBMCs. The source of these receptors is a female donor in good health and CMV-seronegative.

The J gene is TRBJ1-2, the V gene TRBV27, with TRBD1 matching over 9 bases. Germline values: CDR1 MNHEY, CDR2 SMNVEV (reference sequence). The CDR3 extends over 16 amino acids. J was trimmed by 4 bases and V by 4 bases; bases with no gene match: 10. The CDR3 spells CASSSNRGLAPYGYTF. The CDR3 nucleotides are TGTGCCAGCAGTTCGAACAGGGGGCTTGCCCCCTATGGCTACACCTTC.

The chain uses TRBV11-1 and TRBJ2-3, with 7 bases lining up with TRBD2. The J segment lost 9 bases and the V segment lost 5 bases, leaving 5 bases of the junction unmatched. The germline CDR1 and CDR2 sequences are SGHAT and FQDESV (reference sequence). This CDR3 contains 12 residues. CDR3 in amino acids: CASSPGRATQYF. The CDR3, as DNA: TGTGCCAGCAGCCCGGGGAGGGCCACGCAGTATTTT.

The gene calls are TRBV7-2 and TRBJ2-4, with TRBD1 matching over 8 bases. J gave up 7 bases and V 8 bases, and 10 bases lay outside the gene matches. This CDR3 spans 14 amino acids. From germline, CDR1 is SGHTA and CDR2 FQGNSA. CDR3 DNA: TGTGCCAGCGAAGCTACGCAGGGGGCGAACATTCAGTACTTC. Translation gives CASEATQGANIQYF.

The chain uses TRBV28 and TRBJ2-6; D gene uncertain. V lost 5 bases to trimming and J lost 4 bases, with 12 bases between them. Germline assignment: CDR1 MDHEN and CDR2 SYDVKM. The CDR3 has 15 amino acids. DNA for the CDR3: TGTGCCAGCAGTCAGACAAACTCCGGGGCCAACGTCCTGACTTTC. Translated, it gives CASSQTNSGANVLTF.

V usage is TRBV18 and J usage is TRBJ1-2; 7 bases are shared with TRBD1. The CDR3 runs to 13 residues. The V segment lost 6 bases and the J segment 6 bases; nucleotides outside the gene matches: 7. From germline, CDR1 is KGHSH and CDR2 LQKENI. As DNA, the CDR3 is TGTGCCAGCTCGATGACAGGGTCCGATGGCTACACCTTC. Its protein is CASSMTGSDGYTF.